The TCR beta chain under discussion was sequenced for a study of blood T cells in healthy people across ages. Extraction yielded at least 6 micrograms of total RNA per sample. Study findings and constraints: Significant beta diversity loss was already apparent by age 40, declining roughly linearly.

Primers used in a second PCR of roughly 6 to 11 cycles were a sample-barcoded 5' primer and a J-beta primer mix. TCRdb independently ran MiXCR on the 5' RACE reads; one entry per CDR3 protein. The sample includes 1.5 million to 2 million distinct CDR3 sequences, roughly 32% of them seen just once. Remarks on this clonotype: What it binds is not known.

What was sequenced was blood. The sequence was collected from a woman aged 25 to 39 in good health.

CDR3 sequence: CASSEAGQGTKSPLHF. The CDR3, as DNA: TGTGCCAGCAGCGAGGCGGGACAGGGCACCAAATCACCCCTCCACTTT. The rearrangement joins TRBV5-5 to TRBJ1-6, with TRBD1 matching 9 bases. The V gene's germline CDR1 is SGHKS and CDR2 YYEKEE (reference sequence). With V trimmed by 4 bases and J by 10 bases, 12 bases remained unmatched. The CDR3 is 16 residues long.